This is a list of T cell receptor beta chains from one sample in a study of blood T cell repertoires in COVID-19. Some clones are missing from TCRdb's copy, which holds only in-frame ones; the method was immunoSEQ multiplex PCR. The sample includes 200,000 or so clones, 80% to 90% of them seen just once. Specimen: peripheral blood. The source is a man aged 30-40 years with COVID-19, enrolled during active disease. Each CDR3 is given with its conserved first and last residue. The D gene is left open where the match is weak. A row's size may be missing; if present it is once, few, many or a size class.

cdr3_length: 15
d_call: NA
v_call: TRBV6-2/TRBV6-3
clone_size: NA
j_call: TRBJ1-5
cdr3_nt: TGTGCCAGCAGTTACGCTTGGACAGTTAATCAGCCCCAGCATTTT
cdr3_aa: CASSYAWTVNQPQHF

cdr3_length: 13
d_call: TRBD1
v_call: TRBV11-2
clone_size: NA
j_call: TRBJ1-2
cdr3_nt: TGTGCCAGCAGCCCACAGGGGCAGGGAGGCTACACCTTC
cdr3_aa: CASSPQGQGGYTF

cdr3_length: 14
d_call: TRBD1
v_call: TRBV7-9
clone_size: NA
j_call: TRBJ1-2
cdr3_nt: TGTGCCAGCCGAGCCGACAGGGGCTCTTATGGCTACACCTTC
cdr3_aa: CASRADRGSYGYTF

cdr3_length: 13
d_call: NA
v_call: TRBV30
clone_size: NA
j_call: TRBJ1-5
cdr3_nt: TGTGCCTGGAGTGGCTCAGGGGATCAGCCCCAGCATTTT
cdr3_aa: CAWSGSGDQPQHF

cdr3_length: 15
d_call: NA
v_call: TRBV6-5
clone_size: NA
j_call: TRBJ1-4
cdr3_nt: TGTGCCAGCAGTTACCGGAGAAGCAGTAATGAAAAACTGTTTTTT
cdr3_aa: CASSYRRSSNEKLFF

cdr3_length: 17
d_call: TRBD2
v_call: TRBV7-3
clone_size: NA
j_call: TRBJ2-2
cdr3_nt: TGTGCCAGCAGCCCCCGCGGGGGGACGGGAGACACCGGGGAGCTGTTTTTT
cdr3_aa: CASSPRGGTGDTGELFF

cdr3_length: 15
d_call: TRBD2
v_call: TRBV6-6
clone_size: once
j_call: TRBJ2-5
cdr3_nt: TGTGCCAGCAGTTGGGGGACTAGCGGACAAGAGACCCAGTACTTC
cdr3_aa: CASSWGTSGQETQYF

cdr3_length: 14
d_call: NA
v_call: TRBV4-3
clone_size: NA
j_call: TRBJ2-3
cdr3_nt: TGCGCCAGCAGCCAAGATCCCGGGACAGATACGCAGTATTTT
cdr3_aa: CASSQDPGTDTQYF

cdr3_length: 13
d_call: NA
v_call: TRBV7-9
clone_size: NA
j_call: TRBJ2-2
cdr3_nt: TGTGCCAGCAGCCTCCGGGGGGCCCGGGAGCTGTTTTTT
cdr3_aa: CASSLRGARELFF

cdr3_length: 14
d_call: TRBD2
v_call: TRBV6-4
clone_size: NA
j_call: TRBJ2-7
cdr3_nt: TGTGCCAGCAGTCTTGAGGGGCGGGAGTACGAGCAGTACTTC
cdr3_aa: CASSLEGREYEQYF

cdr3_length: 16
d_call: NA
v_call: TRBV19
clone_size: NA
j_call: TRBJ1-5
cdr3_nt: TGTGCCAGTAGTAGGCAGGGGTTGAAGGGCAATCAGCCCCAGCATTTT
cdr3_aa: CASSRQGLKGNQPQHF

cdr3_length: 12
d_call: NA
v_call: TRBV30
clone_size: NA
j_call: TRBJ2-5
cdr3_nt: TGTGCCTCCCTGGGCCTAGCGGAGACCCAGTACTTC
cdr3_aa: CASLGLAETQYF

cdr3_length: 14
d_call: TRBD1
v_call: TRBV10-3
clone_size: once
j_call: TRBJ2-7
cdr3_nt: TGTGCCATCAGGATACAGGGGGCGGTCTACGAGCAGTACTTC
cdr3_aa: CAIRIQGAVYEQYF

cdr3_length: 14
d_call: TRBD1
v_call: TRBV11-2
clone_size: NA
j_call: TRBJ1-6
cdr3_nt: TGTGCCAGCAGCCCCTCCAGGGGGAATTCACCCCTCCACTTT
cdr3_aa: CASSPSRGNSPLHF

cdr3_length: 15
d_call: TRBD1
v_call: TRBV5-1
clone_size: NA
j_call: TRBJ1-1
cdr3_nt: TGCGCCAGCAGCTTCCCCGGGACAGGGAATCCCAGCGCTTTCTTT
cdr3_aa: CASSFPGTGNPSAFF

cdr3_length: 13
d_call: NA
v_call: TRBV29-1
clone_size: NA
j_call: TRBJ2-7
cdr3_nt: TGCAGCGTTTCCGACAGAAGCTCCTACGAGCAGTACTTC
cdr3_aa: CSVSDRSSYEQYF

cdr3_length: 16
d_call: NA
v_call: TRBV7-8
clone_size: NA
j_call: TRBJ1-3
cdr3_nt: TGTGCCAGCAGCCCGAGAATTGACAGCTCTGGAAACACCATATATTTT
cdr3_aa: CASSPRIDSSGNTIYF

cdr3_length: 13
d_call: NA
v_call: TRBV18
clone_size: NA
j_call: TRBJ2-3
cdr3_nt: TGTGCCAGCTCACCCTCAGGGCCAGATACGCAGTATTTT
cdr3_aa: CASSPSGPDTQYF

cdr3_length: 10
d_call: NA
v_call: TRBV12-3/TRBV12-4
clone_size: once
j_call: TRBJ1-1
cdr3_nt: TGTGCCAGCAGTTTGGGTTGGGCACATTTT
cdr3_aa: CASSLGWAHF

cdr3_length: 15
d_call: TRBD1
v_call: TRBV4-1
clone_size: once
j_call: TRBJ2-7
cdr3_nt: TGCGCCAGCAGCCCAGGGGGATTCCCCCTCTACGAGCAGTACTTC
cdr3_aa: CASSPGGFPLYEQYF

cdr3_length: 14
d_call: TRBD1
v_call: TRBV18
clone_size: NA
j_call: TRBJ2-1
cdr3_nt: TGTGCCAGCTCACCAGGGACAGGGGGTAGTGAGCAGTTCTTC
cdr3_aa: CASSPGTGGSEQFF

cdr3_length: 14
d_call: NA
v_call: TRBV6-1
clone_size: NA
j_call: TRBJ1-1
cdr3_nt: TGTGCCAGCAGTGAAGGGCTCTCGAACACTGAAGCTTTCTTT
cdr3_aa: CASSEGLSNTEAFF

cdr3_length: 14
d_call: NA
v_call: TRBV5-1
clone_size: NA
j_call: TRBJ1-1
cdr3_nt: TGCGCCAGCAGCTTGGCAGGCATGAACACTGAAGCTTTCTTT
cdr3_aa: CASSLAGMNTEAFF

cdr3_length: 14
d_call: TRBD1
v_call: TRBV6-5
clone_size: NA
j_call: TRBJ1-5
cdr3_nt: TGTGCCAGCAGGACGGGACAGGGCCTCCAGCCCCAGCATTTT
cdr3_aa: CASRTGQGLQPQHF

cdr3_length: 16
d_call: TRBD1
v_call: TRBV9
clone_size: NA
j_call: TRBJ1-2
cdr3_nt: TGTGCCAGCAGCGCCCGGGGTAGGGGGCTCGACTATGGCTACACCTTC
cdr3_aa: CASSARGRGLDYGYTF

cdr3_length: 14
d_call: NA
v_call: TRBV5-6
clone_size: NA
j_call: TRBJ1-5
cdr3_nt: TGTGCCAGCAGCTTGGTTGGAGGGAATCAGCCCCAGCATTTT
cdr3_aa: CASSLVGGNQPQHF

cdr3_length: 15
d_call: NA
v_call: TRBV19
clone_size: NA
j_call: TRBJ2-7
cdr3_nt: TGTGCCAGTAGTATAGCTGGAGGGGAAGTATACGAGCAGTACTTC
cdr3_aa: CASSIAGGEVYEQYF

cdr3_length: 17
d_call: NA
v_call: TRBV21-1
clone_size: NA
j_call: TRBJ2-2
cdr3_nt: TGTGCCAGCAGCAAAGCGCTAGCGGGGGGGCCGGCGGGGGAGCTGTTTTTT
cdr3_aa: CASSKALAGGPAGELFF

cdr3_length: 12
d_call: NA
v_call: TRBV19
clone_size: NA
j_call: TRBJ2-7
cdr3_nt: TGTGCCAGTAGTGCCGGTGGCTACGAGCAGTACTTC
cdr3_aa: CASSAGGYEQYF